This T cell receptor (beta chain) was recovered during a study of T cell responses to AZD1222 COVID-19 vaccine. The overall study: Second doses were pooled across both intervals (about 4 or about 12 weeks).

Whole-study results and caveats: Clonal diversity was possibly underestimated, and the donors were mostly white British, with more females.

Remarks on this clone: The antigen remains undetermined.

The CDR3 totals 13 residues. Trimming removed 1 base at V and 7 bases at J, with 8 bases between. Germline lookup yields CDR1 SGHDT and CDR2 YYEEEE. TCRdb keeps only in-frame clones here, not all; method: immunoSEQ multiplex PCR. The sample contains 56,000 or so clones, over 70% of which appear only once. The rearrangement links TRBV5-6 to TRBJ1-4; D gene unclear. The material sequenced was peripheral blood, taken on day 0 of AZD1222 vaccination. The origin of this receptor is an adult in good health. The CDR3 spells CASSLWDGEKLFF. CDR3 coding DNA: TGTGCCAGCAGCTTGTGGGATGGTGAAAAACTGTTTTTT.